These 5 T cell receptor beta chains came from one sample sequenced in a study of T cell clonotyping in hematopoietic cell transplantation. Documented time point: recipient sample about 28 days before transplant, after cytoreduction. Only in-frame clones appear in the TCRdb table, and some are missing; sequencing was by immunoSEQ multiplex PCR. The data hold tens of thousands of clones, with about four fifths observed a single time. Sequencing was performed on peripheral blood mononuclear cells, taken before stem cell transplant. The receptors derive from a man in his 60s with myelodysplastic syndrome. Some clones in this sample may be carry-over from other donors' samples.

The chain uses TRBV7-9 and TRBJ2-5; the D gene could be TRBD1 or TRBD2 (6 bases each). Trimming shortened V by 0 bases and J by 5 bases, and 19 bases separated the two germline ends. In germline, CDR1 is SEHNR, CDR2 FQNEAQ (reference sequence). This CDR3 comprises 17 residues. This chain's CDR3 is CASSLAHFGGRGETQYF. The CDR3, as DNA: TGTGCCAGCAGCTTAGCGCATTTCGGGGGCCGGGGTGAGACCCAGTACTTC.

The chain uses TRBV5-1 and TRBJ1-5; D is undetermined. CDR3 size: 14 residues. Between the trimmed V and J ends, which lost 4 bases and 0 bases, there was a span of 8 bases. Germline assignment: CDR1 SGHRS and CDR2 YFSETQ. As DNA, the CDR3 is TGCGCCAGCAGCCCAGGCAATAGCAATCAGCCCCAGCATTTT. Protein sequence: CASSPGNSNQPQHF.

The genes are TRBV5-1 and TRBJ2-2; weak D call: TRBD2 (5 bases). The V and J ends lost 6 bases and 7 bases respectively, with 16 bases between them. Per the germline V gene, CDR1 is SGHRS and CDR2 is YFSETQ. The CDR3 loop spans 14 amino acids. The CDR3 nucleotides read TGCGCCAGCACCGCCGGACTTTTGGGCGGGGAGCTGTTTTTT. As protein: CASTAGLLGGELFF.

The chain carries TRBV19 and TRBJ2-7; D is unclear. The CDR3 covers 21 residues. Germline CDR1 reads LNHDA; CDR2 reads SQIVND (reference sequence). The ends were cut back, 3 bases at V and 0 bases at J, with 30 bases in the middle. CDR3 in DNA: TGTGCCAGTAGTATCAAATCCCCTCTTAGCCTTCCGGACCGGAGCTCCTACGAGCAGTACTTC. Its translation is CASSIKSPLSLPDRSSYEQYF. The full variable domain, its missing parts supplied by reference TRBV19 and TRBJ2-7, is DGGITQSPKYLFRKEGQNVTLSCEQNLNHDAMYWYRQDPGQGLRLIYYSQIVNDFQKGDIAEGYSVSREKKESFPLTVTSAQKNPTAFYLCASSIKSPLSLPDRSSYEQYFGPGTRLTVT.

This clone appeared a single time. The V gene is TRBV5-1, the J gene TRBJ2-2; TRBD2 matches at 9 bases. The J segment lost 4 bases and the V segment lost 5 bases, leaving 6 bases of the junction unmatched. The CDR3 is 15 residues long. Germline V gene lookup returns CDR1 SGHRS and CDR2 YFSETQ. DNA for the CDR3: TGCGCCAGCAGGGCAGCGGGGGGTTCCACCGGGGAGCTGTTTTTT. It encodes CASRAAGGSTGELFF.